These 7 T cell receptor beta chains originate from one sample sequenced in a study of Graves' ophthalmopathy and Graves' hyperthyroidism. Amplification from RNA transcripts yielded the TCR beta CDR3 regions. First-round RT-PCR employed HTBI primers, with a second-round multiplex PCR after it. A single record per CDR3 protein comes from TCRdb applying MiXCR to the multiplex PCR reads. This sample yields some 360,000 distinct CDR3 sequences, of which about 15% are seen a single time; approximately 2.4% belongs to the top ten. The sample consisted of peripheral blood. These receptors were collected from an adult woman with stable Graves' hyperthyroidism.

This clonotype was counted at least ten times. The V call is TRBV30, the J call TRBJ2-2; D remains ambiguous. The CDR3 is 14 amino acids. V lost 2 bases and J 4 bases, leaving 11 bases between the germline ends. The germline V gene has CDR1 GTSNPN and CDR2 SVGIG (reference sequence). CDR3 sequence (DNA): TGTGCCTGGAGTCGGGTTGCGACCACCGGGGAGCTGTTTTTT. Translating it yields CAWSRVATTGELFF.

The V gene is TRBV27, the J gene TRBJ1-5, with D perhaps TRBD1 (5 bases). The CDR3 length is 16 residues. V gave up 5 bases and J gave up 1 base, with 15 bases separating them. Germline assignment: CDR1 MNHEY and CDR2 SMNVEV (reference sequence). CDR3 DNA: TGTGCCAGCAGTCCACTTGGGACGGTCAGCAATCAGCCCCAGCATTTT. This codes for CASSPLGTVSNQPQHF.

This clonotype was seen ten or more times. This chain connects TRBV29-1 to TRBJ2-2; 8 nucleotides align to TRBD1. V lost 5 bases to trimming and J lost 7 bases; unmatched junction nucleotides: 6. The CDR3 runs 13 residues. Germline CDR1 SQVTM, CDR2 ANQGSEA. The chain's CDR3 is CSVRTGLVGELFF. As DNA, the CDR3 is TGCAGCGTTAGGACAGGGCTAGTCGGGGAGCTGTTTTTT.

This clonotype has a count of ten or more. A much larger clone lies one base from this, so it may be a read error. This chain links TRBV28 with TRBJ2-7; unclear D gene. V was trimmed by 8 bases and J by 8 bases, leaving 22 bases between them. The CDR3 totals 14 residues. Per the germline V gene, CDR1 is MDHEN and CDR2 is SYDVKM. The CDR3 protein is CASELGGTSSQQYF. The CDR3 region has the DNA TGTGCCAGCGAGTTGGGCGGAACGTCTTCGCAGCAGTACTTC.

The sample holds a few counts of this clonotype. The CDR3 bases are TGTGCCTGGAGTGTAGGACTAGCGGGGCAAAGAACCGGGGAGCTGTTTTTT. Residues: CAWSVGLAGQRTGELFF. This chain uses TRBV30 with TRBJ2-2; 12 positions agree with TRBD2. Trimming at V came to 0 bases and at J to 5 bases, leaving 7 bases not matched to a gene. The V gene's germline CDR1 is GTSNPN and CDR2 SVGIG (reference sequence). The CDR3 runs 17 residues.

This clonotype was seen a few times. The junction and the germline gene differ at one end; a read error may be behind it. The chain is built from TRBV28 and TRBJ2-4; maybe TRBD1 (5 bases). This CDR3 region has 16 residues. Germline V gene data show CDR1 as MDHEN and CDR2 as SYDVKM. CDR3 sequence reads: CASSSRQGEAKNIKYF. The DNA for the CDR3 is TGTGCCAGCAGTTCGCGCCAGGGTGAAGCCAAAAACATTAAGTACTTC. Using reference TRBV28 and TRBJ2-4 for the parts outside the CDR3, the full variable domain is DVKVTQSSRYLVKRTGEKVFLECVQDMDHENMFWYRQDPGLGLRLIYFSYDVKMKEKGDIPEGYSVSREKKERFSLILESASTNQTSMYLCASSSRQGEAKNIKYFGAGTRLSVL.

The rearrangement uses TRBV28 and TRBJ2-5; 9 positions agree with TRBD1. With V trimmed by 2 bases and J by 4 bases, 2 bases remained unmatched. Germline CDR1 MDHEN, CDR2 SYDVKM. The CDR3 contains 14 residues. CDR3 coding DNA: TGTGCCAGCAGTTTAGTGGACAGGGGAGAGACCCAGTACTTC. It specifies CASSLVDRGETQYF.